This T cell receptor beta chain was sequenced for a study of blood T cell repertoires in COVID-19. Turning to the study itself: Samples of COVID-19 (acute and convalescent) were obtained from the United States, Italy and Spain. Sample material is recorded as cDNA or gDNA derived from T cells, B-cell-depleted T cells, or PBMCs.

V lost 4 bases to trimming and J lost 4 bases, with 11 bases between them. Germline V lookup: CDR1 SNHLY, CDR2 FYNNEI. The CDR3 spans 14 residues. In the authors' workflow: Reference gene primer amplification gave estimated nucleated cell counts. Sequencing was performed with immunoSEQ multiplex PCR; in TCRdb, only in-frame clones are kept and a portion is missing. V, J and clone size are taken as reported in that table, and D and trimming were inferred from the DNA itself. The sample has fewer than 65,000 clones, 65% to 90% seen once. What was sequenced was peripheral blood. The TCR was taken from a man aged 60 to 69 with acute or convalescent COVID-19. V is TRBV2 and J is TRBJ1-5; D uncertain. The CDR3 is CASSVSTKNQPQHF. CDR3 bases: TGTGCCAGCAGTGTGAGTACGAAGAATCAGCCCCAGCATTTT.